This T cell receptor beta chain derives from a study of shared clonotypes between healthy human individuals (dated by TCRdb to 2019 to 2021). Describing the broader study: Two women and a few men aged 18 to 49 years were included in the cohort. The study deeply sequenced blood TCR repertoires of five healthy adults to estimate repertoire size and the extent of clonotype sharing between individuals. Libraries were prepared and TCR repertoires were sequenced by different laboratories using diverse techniques, in order to increase sequencing depth and limit assay-specific biases. Per donor, three plates each were used for CD4 naive and CD4 memory, two for CD8 naive, and one for CD8 memory. Each donor's leukapheresis produced roughly between about 0.8 and 10 billion PBMCs.

The donors were healthy, HIV-negative adults with no recently reported acute infections or vaccinations. Every donor was a Caucasian adult residing in Nashville, Tennessee, USA. CD4+ T cells were enriched through magnetic negative selection, after which naive cells were positively selected on CD45RA and the remaining negative fraction served as the memory subset. Blood was collected by leukapheresis, and PBMCs were isolated by Ficoll-Histopaque density gradient centrifugation and then cryopreserved in liquid nitrogen vapor phase. Analytical flow cytometry was used to check the purity and quantity of every magnetically sorted T cell population. Each sorted fraction had its genomic DNA isolated and then quantified by UV absorbance on a Nanodrop 2000c. A remark on this clone: Its antigen remains undetermined. It has no much larger one-base neighbor in the sample; base qualities were not kept.

TCR CDR3 regions were amplified from genomic DNA by multiplex PCR using the deep immunoSEQ assay. Extracted genomic DNA from each cell subset was spread evenly across all wells of several immunoSEQ 96-well plates, with each plate serving as a replicate. For sorted subsets, around 200 ng genomic DNA, equal to approximately 30,000 T cell genomes, was loaded into each replicate PCR. Purified libraries were quantified with a Qubit 3.0 fluorometer, sized on a Bioanalyzer 2100, and re-quantified with the KAPA Library Quantification kit. A separate single-read 150-cycle Illumina NextSeq 550 flow cell was used to sequence each immunoSEQ 96-well plate. On the authors' methods: Because only junctional sequences without quality scores were contained in the immunoSEQ output, filtering matching that applied to full-length reads could not be performed. To assign V/J genes and CDR3, sequences were annotated using PyIR, a Python wrapper for IgBLAST v1.9, with IMGT germline references. Reads with weak V/J assignments (E-value above 1e-6), missing CDR3, stop codons, out-of-frame junctions, or ambiguous translated residues were removed. A V3J clonotype was defined by an identical inferred V gene, J gene, and CDR3 amino acid sequence. To compute the percentage overlap between repertoires, the number of shared unique clonotypes was divided by the size of the smaller repertoire. RTK rarefaction, the Chao1 estimator, and Recon v2.1 estimates of unobserved clonotypes were used to assess repertoire richness. Generation probabilities were computed with OLGA for all TCRbeta clonotypes obtained by the gDNA method from several donors. Not all clones reach the TCRdb copy of this immuneACCESS table, which keeps in-frame sequences only. Checked studies attribute under half of the gap to unresolved V genes and leave the rest unexplained. The D gene and trimming were derived from the DNA, and the V and J assignments and clone size from that table. Recorded for this sample are approximately 1,500,000 clones; 98% of them occurred a single time. About 0.45% of the sample rests with the top ten.

Here is what the overall study found, with its caveats: Estimated clonotype richness was generally larger for naive than for memory subsets. Based on pairwise subsampling, the degree of clonotype sharing among donors was expected to be affected by sequencing depth. Compared with non-shared clonotypes, clonotypes shared by all four sorted-subset donors had higher generation probabilities. Across several donors, roughly 5% of naive CD4, approximately 3.6% of naive CD8, 2.3% of memory CD4, and around 0.4% of memory CD8 clonotypes were shared. Only blood was sampled, and tissue TCR repertoires likely differ from those in blood. The small number of donors limited the genetic and exposure-history diversity represented. Rarefaction of sorted-subset datasets indicated incomplete sequencing despite the large sequencing depth.

For CDR1 and CDR2, the germline V gene lists MNHEY and SVGAGI. The CDR3 goes from the cysteine to the phenylalanine over 12 residues. Kept here is only the CDR3 DNA, which spans 36 bases and is read in frame from base 1. Trimming removed 8 bases from V and 2 bases from J, leaving 10 bases between the germline ends. The TCR sequence derives from a young man in good health. The rearranged chain carries TRBV6-5 and TRBJ2-7; the D gene is perhaps TRBD2, on 5 matching bases. The sequenced sample was naive CD4+ T cells sorted from blood. This specimen's cell subset or site label, per the study, means: CD45RA+ positively selected. In nucleotides, the sequence is TGTGCCAGCGGACTGCCAACCTACGAGCAGTACTTC. This sequence encodes CASGLPTYEQYF.